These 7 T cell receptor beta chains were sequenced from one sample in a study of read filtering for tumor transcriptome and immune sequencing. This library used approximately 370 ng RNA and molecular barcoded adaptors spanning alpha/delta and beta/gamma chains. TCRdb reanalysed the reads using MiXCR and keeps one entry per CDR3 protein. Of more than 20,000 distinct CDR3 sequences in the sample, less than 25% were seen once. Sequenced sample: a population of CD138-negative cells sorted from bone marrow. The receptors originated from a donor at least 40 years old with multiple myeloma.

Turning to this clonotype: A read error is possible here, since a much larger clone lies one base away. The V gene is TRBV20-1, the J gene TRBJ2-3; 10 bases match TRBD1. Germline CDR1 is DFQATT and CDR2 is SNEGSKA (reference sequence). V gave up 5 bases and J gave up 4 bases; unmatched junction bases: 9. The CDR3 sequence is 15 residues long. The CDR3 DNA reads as TGCAGTGCTCGCCTGACAGGGGGCGGGGCAGATACGCAGTATTTT. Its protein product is CSARLTGGGADTQYF.

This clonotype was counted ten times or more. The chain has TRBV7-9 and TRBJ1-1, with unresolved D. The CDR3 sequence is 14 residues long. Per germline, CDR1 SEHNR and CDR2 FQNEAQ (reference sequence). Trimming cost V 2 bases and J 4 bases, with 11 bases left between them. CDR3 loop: CASSLRGGGTEAFF. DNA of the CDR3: TGTGCCAGCAGCTTAAGAGGAGGCGGCACTGAAGCTTTCTTT.

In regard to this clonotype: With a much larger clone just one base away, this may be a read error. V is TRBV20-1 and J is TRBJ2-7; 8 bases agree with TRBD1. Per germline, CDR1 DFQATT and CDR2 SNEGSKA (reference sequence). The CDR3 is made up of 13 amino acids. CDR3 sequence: CSAFPGGLDERYF. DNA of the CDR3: TGCAGTGCTTTCCCAGGGGGCCTAGACGAGCGGTACTTC.

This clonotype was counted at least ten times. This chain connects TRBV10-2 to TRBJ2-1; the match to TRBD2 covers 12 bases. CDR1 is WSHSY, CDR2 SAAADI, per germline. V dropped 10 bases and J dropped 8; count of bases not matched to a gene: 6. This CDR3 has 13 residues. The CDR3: CATLLAGGDEQFF. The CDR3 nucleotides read TGCGCCACTCTTCTAGCGGGGGGGGATGAGCAGTTCTTC.

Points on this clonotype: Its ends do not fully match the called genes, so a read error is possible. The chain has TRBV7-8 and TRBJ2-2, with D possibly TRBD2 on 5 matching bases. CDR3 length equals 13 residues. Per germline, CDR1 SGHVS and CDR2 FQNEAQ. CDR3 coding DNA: TGTGCCAGCAGCGCACAAAACACCGGGGAGCTGTCTTTT. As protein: CASSAQNTGELSF.

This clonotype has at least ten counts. The CDR3 DNA reads TGTGCCAGCAGCTTCCGACTAGCTTCCTACGAGCAGTACTTC. Protein: CASSFRLASYEQYF. J is TRBJ2-7 and V is TRBV5-5; 7 positions match TRBD2. This CDR3 region has 14 residues. CDR1 is SGHKS and CDR2 is YYEKEE in the germline V gene (reference sequence). V shed 2 bases and J 1 base; nucleotides not matched to a gene: 3.

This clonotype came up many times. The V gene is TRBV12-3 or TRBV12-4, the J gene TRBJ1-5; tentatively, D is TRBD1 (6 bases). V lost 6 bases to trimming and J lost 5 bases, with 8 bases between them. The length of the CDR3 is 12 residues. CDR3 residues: CASRRGDQPQHF. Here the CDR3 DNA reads TGTGCCAGCAGGAGGGGGGATCAGCCCCAGCATTTT.